This T cell receptor (beta chain) was identified during a study of regulatory T cells in long-lasting Graves disease. The CDR3 extends over 15 amino acids. The V gene lost 3 bases and the J gene lost 0 bases, with 12 bases spanning the gap. Time point indicated: newly diagnosed GD, antithyroid drugs for less than 3 months. After RNA was extracted from PBMCs, the TCR library was made from it. This clonotype was detected a few times. Sequencing libraries for TCR beta were prepared with iRepertoire HTBI primers and Arm-PCR of CDR3 regions. TCRdb analysed the multiplex PCR reads with MiXCR anew, one entry per CDR3 protein. Of about 430,000 distinct CDR3 sequences in the sample, approximately 15% were seen once. The same data also contributed to another study, on T cells in Graves' hyperthyroidism and ophthalmopathy.

The sample here was peripheral blood mononuclear cells (PBMCs), taken at new diagnosis, from a patient treated with antithyroid drugs. This sequence joins TRBV12-3 or TRBV12-4 and TRBJ2-7; no firm D call. This TCR was sampled from a woman between 40 and 55 years old with Graves disease. This CDR3 reads CASSFDPGSSYEQYF. In DNA, the CDR3 is TGTGCCAGCAGTTTTGACCCCGGGTCCTCCTACGAGCAGTACTTC.